The next 23 T cell receptor beta chains were all read from a single sample in a study of shared clonotypes between healthy human individuals. Assay used: immunoSEQ multiplex PCR; TCRdb lists only in-frame clones, some missing. Of hundreds of thousands of clones in the sample, roughly 96% were seen once. CD8 cells regarded as naive lacked CD45RO, were positively chosen for CCR7, and omitted terminally differentiated effector memory CD45RA+ cells. Sequenced: naive CD8+ T cells sorted from blood. The source of these receptors is a woman in her thirties in good health.

The chain employs TRBV4-1 and TRBJ2-7; D gene ambiguous. V lost 1 base, J lost 6 bases, and 10 bases lay in between. The CDR3 totals 13 residues. CDR1 is MGHRA and CDR2 is YSYEKL in the germline V gene. CDR3 sequence reads: CASSQVEMREQYF. The DNA of the CDR3 is TGCGCCAGCAGCCAAGTCGAGATGCGCGAGCAGTACTTC.

V and J are TRBV27 and TRBJ2-3, with D hard to call. Germline assignment: CDR1 MNHEY and CDR2 SMNVEV (reference sequence). The CDR3 covers 16 residues. Deletions cut 0 bases from V and 2 bases from J, with 12 bases between. DNA of the CDR3: TGTGCCAGCAGTTTATCTCTACGGATGCCCACAGATACGCAGTATTTT. Protein sequence: CASSLSLRMPTDTQYF.

V gene TRBV5-4 combines with J gene TRBJ1-2, with D possibly TRBD1 on 6 matching bases. Germline lookup yields CDR1 SGHNT and CDR2 YYREEE (reference sequence). CDR3 size: 13 residues. Trimming removed 5 bases at V and 4 bases at J, with 12 bases between. The DNA for the CDR3 is TGTGCCAGCAGATCCGGGACATTCTATGGCTACACCTTC. Residues: CASRSGTFYGYTF.

The rearrangement uses TRBV28 and TRBJ2-7; the match to TRBD1 covers 10 bases. V gave up 5 bases and J gave up 1 base; unmatched junction bases: 11. This CDR3 contains 17 residues. Germline lookup yields CDR1 MDHEN and CDR2 SYDVKM. For the CDR3, the DNA is TGTGCCAGCAGTATCCGGGACAGGGGCCTCCTTTCCTACGAGCAGTACTTC. Protein sequence: CASSIRDRGLLSYEQYF.

J is TRBJ2-2 and V is TRBV28, with 7 bases fitting TRBD1. Trimming removed 6 bases from V and 1 base from J; junction bases left unmatched: 17. The CDR3 sequence is 19 residues long. Germline V CDR1 and CDR2: MDHEN, SYDVKM. CDR3: CASRITGTEDHLNTGELFF. Written as DNA, the CDR3 is TGTGCCAGCAGAATAACCGGGACAGAAGACCACCTGAACACCGGGGAGCTGTTTTTT. Full variable domain (rest looked up from reference TRBV28 and TRBJ2-2): DVKVTQSSRYLVKRTGEKVFLECVQDMDHENMFWYRQDPGLGLRLIYFSYDVKMKEKGDIPEGYSVSREKKERFSLILESASTNQTSMYLCASRITGTEDHLNTGELFFGEGSRLTVL.

V is TRBV7-9 and J is TRBJ2-5; 7 bases align to TRBD1. The CDR3 contains 15 residues. Germline CDR1 reads SEHNR; CDR2 reads FQNEAQ (reference sequence). Losses at the gene ends were 0 bases for V and 1 base for J; bases not matched to a gene: 2. Here the CDR3 DNA reads TGTGCCAGCAGCTTAGCAGGGGGCCTCCAAGAGACCCAGTACTTC. It is translated as CASSLAGGLQETQYF.

This clone was detected only once. The chain carries TRBV6-6 and TRBJ2-7; D ambiguous. The CDR3 length is 11 residues. From germline, CDR1 is MNHNY and CDR2 SVGAGI (reference sequence). Trimming removed 5 bases at V and 7 bases at J, with 9 bases between. CDR3 in DNA: TGTGCCAGCAGTCCCGCTACTGAGCAGTACTTC. Translating gives CASSPATEQYF.

This clone was detected only a few times. The rearrangement links TRBV4-2 to TRBJ1-1; unclear D gene. The CDR3 is made up of 13 amino acids. CDR1 and CDR2 (germline): LGHNA, YNFKEQ. V was pared by 0 bases and J by 0 bases, with 2 bases between. The CDR3 loop reads CASSQEVNTEAFF. The CDR3, as DNA: TGTGCCAGCAGCCAAGAGGTGAACACTGAAGCTTTCTTT.

Details on this clone: The same CDR3 arises from other DNA sequences in this sample as well. V gene TRBV7-9 combines with J gene TRBJ2-5; D is ambiguous. The CDR3 sequence is 12 residues long. Germline CDR1 and CDR2: SEHNR and FQNEAQ (reference sequence). V was shortened by 0 bases and J by 5 bases, with 4 bases between the two germline ends. The CDR3 sequence: CASSLAVETQYF. DNA of the CDR3: TGTGCCAGCAGCTTAGCTGTTGAGACCCAGTACTTC.

This chain connects TRBV2 to TRBJ2-1; 7 bases line up with TRBD2. Germline trimming cut 7 bases from V and 5 bases from J; bases unmatched to any gene: 5. Germline CDR1 and CDR2: SNHLY and FYNNEI. The CDR3 covers 13 residues. CDR3 sequence reads: CASTTSWDNEQFF. CDR3 sequence (DNA): TGTGCCAGCACGACTAGCTGGGACAATGAGCAGTTCTTC.

The chain recombines TRBV4-1 with TRBJ2-2; 9 bases are shared with TRBD2. Germline CDR1 MGHRA, CDR2 YSYEKL. The CDR3 contains 16 residues. V shed 1 base and J 1 base; nucleotides not matched to a gene: 1. The CDR3 here is CASSQASGMNTGELFF. The CDR3 DNA follows: TGCGCCAGCAGCCAAGCTAGCGGGATGAACACCGGGGAGCTGTTTTTT.

The rearrangement joins TRBV19 to TRBJ1-5; D not certain. The germline V gene encodes CDR1 LNHDA and CDR2 SQIVND (reference sequence). Trimming stripped 0 bases from V and 0 bases from J, with 12 bases between. The CDR3 sequence is 17 residues long. The CDR3 reads CASSIEAELSSNQPQHF. CDR3 DNA sequence: TGTGCCAGTAGTATAGAAGCAGAACTTAGTAGCAATCAGCCCCAGCATTTT.

This sequence joins TRBV28 and TRBJ1-3; D perhaps matches TRBD1 (6 bases). The germline CDR1 and CDR2 sequences are MDHEN and SYDVKM. This CDR3 spans 14 amino acids. V gave up 2 bases and J gave up 2 bases, with 7 bases separating them. The DNA for the CDR3 is TGTGCCAGCAGTTTACCAGGGGCTGGAAACACCATATATTTT. This gives the protein CASSLPGAGNTIYF.

The V call is TRBV7-2, the J call TRBJ2-5; 12 bases map to TRBD2. The CDR3 has 16 amino acids. Germline V lookup: CDR1 SGHTA, CDR2 FQGNSA. With 5 bases clipped from V and 5 bases from J, the junction kept 9 bases outside the gene matches. CDR3 region: CASSPWTSGIHETQYF. The CDR3 region has the DNA TGTGCCAGCAGCCCGTGGACTAGCGGGATTCACGAGACCCAGTACTTC.

The J gene is TRBJ1-2, the V gene TRBV28; the D is unclear. The CDR3 loop spans 13 amino acids. Germline V gene sequence: CDR1 MDHEN, CDR2 SYDVKM. V lost 6 bases, J lost 10 bases, and 18 bases lay in between. CDR3 in amino acids: CASRSGPRSDYTF. Written as DNA, the CDR3 is TGTGCCAGCAGAAGTGGGCCCCGAAGTGACTACACCTTC.

This chain joins TRBV18 and TRBJ2-3, with 7 bases matching TRBD1. Germline assignment: CDR1 KGHSH and CDR2 LQKENI. There are 16 residues in the CDR3. The V gene end was trimmed by 3 bases and the J gene end by 0 bases; junction bases not matched to a gene: 6. CDR3 protein: CASSPFGTESTDTQYF. DNA of the CDR3: TGTGCCAGCTCACCCTTCGGGACAGAGAGCACAGATACGCAGTATTTT.

The chain carries TRBV5-4 and TRBJ2-7, with 7 bases matching TRBD1. The CDR3 totals 16 residues. V gave up 2 bases and J gave up 3 bases; unmatched junction bases: 11. CDR1 is SGHNT and CDR2 is YYREEE in the germline V gene (reference sequence). DNA for the CDR3: TGTGCCAGCAGCTTAAGACAGGGCGCAAATCACTACGAGCAGTACTTC. The encoded protein is CASSLRQGANHYEQYF.

CDR3 loop: CASSLSPLAGAYEQYF. CDR3 DNA sequence: TGTGCCAGCAGTTTAAGTCCGCTAGCGGGAGCCTACGAGCAGTACTTC. The gene calls are TRBV27 and TRBJ2-7, with 10 bases aligning to TRBD2. The V and J ends lost 2 bases and 2 bases, in that order; junction bases with no gene match: 6. Looked up from germline, CDR1 is MNHEY and CDR2 is SMNVEV (reference sequence). The CDR3 is made up of 16 amino acids.

The V gene is TRBV6-1, the J gene TRBJ2-1; 14 bases map to TRBD2. The CDR3 loop spans 14 amino acids. Per germline, CDR1 MNHNS and CDR2 SASEGT. The V and J ends lost 7 bases and 8 bases, in that order; junction bases with no gene match: 4. CDR3 in DNA: TGTGCCAGCACCTCGACTAGCGGGAGGGATGAGCAGTTCTTC. Translation gives CASTSTSGRDEQFF.

V is TRBV2 and J is TRBJ2-5, with 8 bases lining up with TRBD2. This CDR3 has 12 residues. Per the germline V gene, CDR1 is SNHLY and CDR2 is FYNNEI. V was clipped by 6 bases and J by 10 bases; unmatched bases: 7. The chain's CDR3 is CASRLAVRYQYF. The DNA for the CDR3 is TGTGCCAGCAGACTAGCGGTACGATACCAGTACTTC.

This chain uses TRBV2 with TRBJ2-7, with D perhaps matching TRBD1 (6 bases). CDR3 length: 12 amino acids. With 10 bases removed from V and 3 bases from J, the gap between germline ends came to 13 bases. CDR1 and CDR2 (germline): SNHLY, FYNNEI. In DNA form, the CDR3 reads TGTGCCACGAGGGCGACAGGCTACGAGCAGTACTTC. Translated, it gives CATRATGYEQYF.

Only one count was recorded for this clone. The genes are TRBV13 and TRBJ2-7; the match to TRBD1 covers 7 bases. Looked up from germline, CDR1 is PRHDT and CDR2 is FYEKMQ (reference sequence). The CDR3 covers 15 residues. Trimming removed 1 base from V and 5 bases from J; junction bases left unmatched: 8. The CDR3 region is CASSLVSDRLNEQYF. The DNA of the CDR3 is TGTGCCAGCAGCTTAGTGTCGGACAGGTTAAACGAGCAGTACTTC.

The V and J genes are TRBV7-8 and TRBJ1-1; D unclear. From germline, CDR1 is SGHVS and CDR2 FQNEAQ. This CDR3 comprises 11 residues. V was shortened by 3 bases and J by 10 bases, with 9 bases between the two germline ends. The CDR3 sequence is CASSLIGRAFF. In DNA, the CDR3 is TGTGCCAGCAGCTTGATTGGGCGAGCTTTCTTT. Complete variable domain (other parts from reference TRBV7-8 and TRBJ1-1): GAGVSQSPRYKVAKRGQDVALRCDPISGHVSLFWYQQALGQGPEFLTYFQNEAQLDKSGLPSDRFFAERPEGSVSTLKIQRTQQEDSAVYLCASSLIGRAFFGQGTRLTVV.